Given below is one T cell receptor beta chain in context. The sample comes from a study of blood T cell repertoires in COVID-19. Study at large: There were acute and convalescent COVID-19 samples, and they came from the United States, Italy and Spain. From T cells, B-cell-depleted T cells, or PBMCs came the material, which was cDNA or gDNA.

Method: immunoSEQ multiplex PCR; TCRdb's copy keeps in-frame clones and lacks some. Of some 270,000 clones listed, 84% are singletons. The CDR3 is 15 residues long. Germline V gene data show CDR1 as LNHDA and CDR2 as SQIVND (reference sequence). Trimming took 6 bases from V and 5 from J; bases not matched to a gene: 10. The source of this sequence is a middle-aged woman who had recovered from COVID-19. The sequenced sample was peripheral blood. The V and J genes are TRBV19 and TRBJ1-5; 7 bases match TRBD1. The CDR3 loop is CASRRGPVYDQPQHF. In DNA, the CDR3 is TGTGCCAGTAGGAGGGGGCCTGTATATGATCAGCCCCAGCATTTT. Full variable domain (remainder filled in from reference TRBV19 and TRBJ1-5): DGGITQSPKYLFRKEGQNVTLSCEQNLNHDAMYWYRQDPGQGLRLIYYSQIVNDFQKGDIAEGYSVSREKKESFPLTVTSAQKNPTAFYLCASRRGPVYDQPQHFGDGTRLSIL.